Described below is a single T cell receptor (beta chain) sequence and its context. These data are taken from a study of early T cells in non-severe SARS-CoV-2 infection. About the study: Bulk RNA isolated from unsorted whole blood underwent sequencing; chains were not paired.

cDNA molecules, individually, were tagged with unique molecular identifiers. A single record per CDR3 protein comes from TCRdb applying MiXCR to the 5' RACE reads. Among about 77,000 distinct CDR3 sequences, over 9% were seen once, and the ten largest hold roughly 4.8%. The V and J ends lost 2 bases and 14 bases, in that order; junction bases with no gene match: 7. This CDR3 region has 12 residues. Germline CDR1 SEHNR, CDR2 FQNEAQ (reference sequence). The rearrangement joins TRBV7-9 to TRBJ2-3, with TRBD2 matching over 7 bases. Sequenced: whole blood. This TCR was recovered from an adult who was a healthcare worker with PCR-confirmed SARS-CoV-2 infection or an uninfected control (not recorded which). The CDR3 coding sequence is TGTGCCAGCAGCTTAAACTCCCGGGAGGCGTATTTT. This sequence encodes CASSLNSREAYF.